Shown below are 15 T cell receptor beta chains from a single sample sequenced in a study of cytomegalovirus exposure and HLA in healthy donors. Both 60 Vbeta primers and 13 Jbeta primers went into the PCR. Measured with immunoSEQ multiplex PCR; TCRdb has only the in-frame clones, and not every one. Of roughly 140,000 clones detected, about 80% appear once; the ten largest clones hold around 4.3%. Sequenced: PBMCs. The source is a man aged 35 to 55 in good health and CMV-seronegative.

This chain uses TRBV5-1 with TRBJ1-5; D is perhaps TRBD1 (6 bases). CDR1 is SGHRS and CDR2 is YFSETQ in the germline V gene. V lost 0 bases, J lost 7 bases, and 11 bases lay in between. CDR3 length: 14 residues. The CDR3: CASSLEAGAQPQHF. CDR3 nucleotide sequence: TGCGCCAGCAGCTTGGAGGCAGGGGCCCAGCCCCAGCATTTT.

V and J are TRBV7-9 and TRBJ1-1, with D perhaps matching TRBD1 (6 bases). Germline lookup yields CDR1 SEHNR and CDR2 FQNEAQ (reference sequence). The CDR3 runs 15 residues. Trimming took 2 bases from V and 1 from J, leaving 11 bases between them. The CDR3 coding sequence is TGTGCCAGCAGCTTACCCGGGACACGGAACACTGAAGCTTTCTTT. This translates into CASSLPGTRNTEAFF. The whole variable domain, remainder taken from reference TRBV7-9 and TRBJ1-1, is DTGVSQNPRHKITKRGQNVTFRCDPISEHNRLYWYRQTLGQGPEFLTYFQNEAQLEKSRLLSDRFSAERPKGSFSTLEIQRTEQGDSAMYLCASSLPGTRNTEAFFGQGTRLTVV.

The count of this clone is one. The chain joins TRBV9 to TRBJ2-2; weak D call: TRBD1 (6 bases). V lost 4 bases and J 4 bases, leaving 14 bases between the germline ends. The CDR3 has 15 amino acids. Germline-derived CDR1 and CDR2 are SGDLS and YYNGEE. The DNA of the CDR3 is TGTGCCAGCAGCCCTATTCAGGGGAGCACCGGGGAGCTGTTTTTT. Protein sequence: CASSPIQGSTGELFF. The entire variable domain, with the rest obtained from reference TRBV9 and TRBJ2-2, is as follows: DSGVTQTPKHLITATGQRVTLRCSPRSGDLSVYWYQQSLDQGLQFLIQYYNGEERAKGNILERFSAQQFPDLHSELNLSSLELGDSALYFCASSPIQGSTGELFFGEGSRLTVL.

V and J are TRBV6-5 and TRBJ2-7; 9 nucleotides match TRBD1. The CDR3 sequence is 14 residues long. V was pared by 5 bases and J by 4 bases, with 6 bases of the junction left unmatched. CDR1 is MNHEY, CDR2 SVGAGI, per germline. CDR3 DNA: TGTGCCAGCAGTCGGGACAGGGATCTATACGAGCAGTACTTC. Its translation is CASSRDRDLYEQYF.

The CDR3 sequence: CASSHQGANTIYF. CDR3 nucleotide sequence: TGCGCCAGCAGCCACCAGGGGGCCAACACCATATATTTT. The V gene is TRBV4-3, the J gene TRBJ1-3; 8 bases line up with TRBD1. This CDR3 contains 13 residues. V shed 3 bases and J 7 bases; nucleotides not matched to a gene: 2. Germline CDR1 reads LGHNA; CDR2 reads YSLEER.

The V gene is TRBV19, the J gene TRBJ1-4; 9 positions agree with TRBD1. The junction had 8 bases not matched to a gene; V was cut back by 1 base and J by 8 bases. Germline CDR1 reads LNHDA; CDR2 reads SQIVND (reference sequence). The CDR3 has 16 residues. CDR3 DNA: TGTGCCAGTAGTATAGGCGCGGGACAGGGATTAGAAAAACTGTTTTTT. This sequence encodes CASSIGAGQGLEKLFF.

This chain connects TRBV6-1 to TRBJ2-7, with D perhaps matching TRBD2 (5 bases). Germline CDR1 reads MNHNS; CDR2 reads SASEGT. V lost 0 bases, J lost 2 bases, and 14 bases lay in between. The CDR3 has 16 amino acids. Here the CDR3 DNA reads TGTGCCAGCAGTGAAGCGTGGACTGCCTTCCCCTACGAGCAGTACTTC. Protein sequence: CASSEAWTAFPYEQYF.

CDR3 sequence reads: CASSFSGAAYEQYF. The CDR3 DNA reads TGCGCCAGCAGTTTCTCAGGTGCTGCCTACGAGCAGTACTTC. The V and J genes are TRBV5-1 and TRBJ2-5, with D uncertain. The DNA end lines up better with TRBJ2-7; the J call may be wrong. The germline V gene encodes CDR1 SGHRS and CDR2 YFSETQ. This CDR3 comprises 14 residues.

The chain carries TRBV5-5 and TRBJ2-5; possibly TRBD2 for D (6 bases). This CDR3 region has 14 residues. V was trimmed by 6 bases and J by 5 bases, leaving 17 bases between them. Germline V gene lookup returns CDR1 SGHKS and CDR2 YYEKEE (reference sequence). CDR3 in amino acids: CASTPGLPGETQYF. The DNA of the CDR3 is TGTGCCAGCACCCCGGGACTCCCGGGGGAGACCCAGTACTTC.

This clone was counted ten times or more. The chain carries TRBV19 and TRBJ2-6, with D possibly being TRBD2 (6 bases). V lost 4 bases and J lost 0, with 7 bases in between. CDR1 is LNHDA and CDR2 is SQIVND in the germline V gene (reference sequence). The CDR3 extends over 15 amino acids. CDR3 sequence: CASSRGVSGANVLTF. The CDR3 bases are TGTGCCAGTAGTAGGGGGGTCTCTGGGGCCAACGTCCTGACTTTC.

The CDR3 coding sequence is TGTGCCAGCAGTCTTACTAGCTTTGAGACCCAGTACTTC. Amino acids: CASSLTSFETQYF. The chain carries TRBV2 and TRBJ2-5, with TRBD2 as a possible D gene (6 bases). This CDR3 region has 13 residues. Trimming took off 5 bases at V and 5 bases at J, with 12 bases between the two ends. CDR1 and CDR2 (germline): SNHLY, FYNNEI.

The chain links TRBV9 to TRBJ2-1; D is possibly TRBD1 (6 bases). V lost 0 bases to trimming and J lost 2 bases, with 9 bases between them. The CDR3 loop spans 15 amino acids. CDR1 is SGDLS and CDR2 is YYNGEE in the germline V gene. In DNA, the CDR3 is TGTGCCAGCAGCGTAGGGGGGCTAGCCTACAATGAGCAGTTCTTC. Residues: CASSVGGLAYNEQFF.

The V and J genes are TRBV5-1 and TRBJ2-3; 8 bases fit TRBD2. Per germline, CDR1 SGHRS and CDR2 YFSETQ. The CDR3 length is 14 residues. V dropped 0 bases and J dropped 5; count of bases not matched to a gene: 2. Here the CDR3 DNA reads TGCGCCAGCAGCTTGGAAACTAGCGGAGATACGCAGTATTTT. Residues: CASSLETSGDTQYF.

This chain uses TRBV4-3 with TRBJ1-2; TRBD1 might be the D (6 bases). In germline, CDR1 is LGHNA, CDR2 YSLEER. The germline V and J ends were trimmed by 2 bases and 4 bases, with 11 bases remaining between them. CDR3 length: 14 residues. The DNA for the CDR3 is TGCGCCAGCAGCCAACAAACAGGGTCCTATGGCTACACCTTC. This gives the protein CASSQQTGSYGYTF.

This chain links TRBV5-4 with TRBJ1-2; D not resolved. There are 14 residues in the CDR3. Trimming removed 4 bases at V and 0 bases at J, with 10 bases between. The germline V gene has CDR1 SGHNT and CDR2 YYREEE (reference sequence). CDR3: CASSNPGANYGYTF. In DNA, the CDR3 is TGTGCCAGCAGCAACCCGGGAGCTAACTATGGCTACACCTTC.